The clone carrying this TCR beta chain occurred many times. What it binds is not known. The data were obtained in a study of CD8 T cells in ankylosing spondylitis. In making TCR beta libraries, quantitative 5'-RACE with molecular barcodes was used. From the 5' RACE reads, TCRdb called clonotypes with MiXCR, one entry per CDR3 protein. The sample consists of around 430,000 distinct CDR3 sequences, 17% of them appearing once. From germline, CDR1 is SQVTM and CDR2 ANQGSEA. This CDR3 has 12 amino acids. Trimming cost V 4 bases and J 3 bases, with 9 bases left between them. Study-level results: What appeared characteristic of ankylosing spondylitis blood was a TCR beta motif of fewer than ten highly homologous variants. CD8+ cells made up the disease-linked clones, which were relatively rare in peripheral blood.

This TCR came from a male donor with ankylosing spondylitis. The rearrangement uses TRBV29-1 and TRBJ2-5, with D tentatively TRBD2 (6 bases). The sequenced material came from blood, either unsorted or a sorted T cell fraction (not recorded which). The CDR3 DNA reads TGCAGCGTTGCTTCGGGGGAAGAGACCCAGTACTTC. It encodes CSVASGEETQYF.